This TCR beta chain was documented in a study of blood T cell repertoires in COVID-19. Method: immunoSEQ multiplex PCR; TCRdb's copy keeps in-frame clones and lacks some. The repertoire holds approximately 200,000 clones, with roughly 80% as singletons. This receptor was identified in a woman in her sixties or seventies who had recovered from COVID-19. What was sequenced was peripheral blood.

CDR3 sequence reads: CASSPQGGEKLFF. CDR3 bases: TGTGCCAGCAGCCCCCAGGGTGGTGAAAAACTGTTTTTT. V and J are TRBV7-3 and TRBJ1-4; D is possibly TRBD1 (5 bases). V lost 5 bases, J lost 7 bases, and 11 bases lay in between. The CDR3 has 13 amino acids. Germline assignment: CDR1 SGHTA and CDR2 FQGTGA.